A selection of T cell receptor beta chains follows, all from one sample in a study of blood T cell repertoires in COVID-19. Measured with immunoSEQ multiplex PCR; TCRdb has only the in-frame clones, and not every one. The sample lists a few hundred thousand clones; 88% were seen once. Sequenced sample: PBMCs or T cells enriched from blood (not recorded which). Every receptor here comes from a woman aged 35 to 49 with acute COVID-19. Each CDR3 is given with its conserved first and last residue. D genes are given only for firm matches. A clone size is listed for some rows: how often the clone was seen (once, few, many), or a class if it is expanded.

j_call clone_size v_call d_call cdr3_nt cdr3_aa
TRBJ1-2 once TRBV9 TRBD1 TGTGCCAGCAGCGTGACCAGGGGGTCTGGCTACACCTTC CASSVTRGSGYTF
TRBJ2-3 NA TRBV5-1 TRBD2 TGCGCCAGCAGCTTCGTACAGGGGACTAGCGGGAGACATGGTACGCAGTATTTT CASSFVQGTSGRHGTQYF
TRBJ2-2 NA TRBV6-5 NA TGTGCCAGCAGTATTTCGCGTAGCGGTCCCGGGGAGCTGTTTTTT CASSISRSGPGELFF
TRBJ2-1 NA TRBV24-1 TRBD2 TGTGCCACCAGTGATTTGAAAGCAGCGGGAGGGCCGATTGAGCAGTTCTTC CATSDLKAAGGPIEQFF
TRBJ1-5 NA TRBV12-3/TRBV12-4 NA TGTGCCAGCAGTTTGTCTCCTCAGCCCCAGCATTTT CASSLSPQPQHF
TRBJ1-4 NA TRBV2 NA TGTGCCAGCAGTGAACAAGGGAGGCAAAAACTGTTTTTT CASSEQGRQKLFF
TRBJ1-2 NA TRBV11-3 TRBD1 TGTGCCAGCAGCTCAGAGGACAGGGACTATGGCTACACCTTC CASSSEDRDYGYTF
TRBJ1-2 NA TRBV11-2 NA TGTGCCAGCAGCTTAGCGTCCTATGGCTACACCTTC CASSLASYGYTF
TRBJ1-4 NA TRBV19 TRBD1 TGTGCCAGTAGTATAGGGGGGACAGGGGAAAGTAGTTATGAAAAACTGTTTTTT CASSIGGTGESSYEKLFF
TRBJ2-5 few TRBV5-4 NA TGTGCCAGCAGCTTGGGTCTATCTCAAGAGACCCAGTACTTC CASSLGLSQETQYF
TRBJ2-1 NA TRBV10-3 NA TGTGCCATCAGTGAGTCTGAGGGGGAGGGACATGAGCAGTTCTTC CAISESEGEGHEQFF
TRBJ2-1 NA TRBV28 TRBD1 TGTGCCAGCAGTCCCCCGACAGGGGGGGTAAATGAGCAGTTCTTC CASSPPTGGVNEQFF
TRBJ2-5 NA TRBV28 TRBD1 TGTGCCAGCAGTCCGAGAGACAGGGTGAGAGAGACCCAGTACTTC CASSPRDRVRETQYF
TRBJ1-2 NA TRBV12-3/TRBV12-4 NA TGTGCCAGCAGTTTAGACAGCTACTATGGCTACACCTTC CASSLDSYYGYTF
TRBJ1-5 NA TRBV10-3 TRBD1 TGTGCCATCAGTGGGGCAGGGGGGAATCAGCCCCAGCATTTT CAISGAGGNQPQHF
TRBJ2-1 once TRBV19 TRBD2 TGTGCCAGTAAATTCCTCGGACTAGCGGGAGGCCTCGGTTACAATGAGCAGTTCTTC CASKFLGLAGGLGYNEQFF
TRBJ2-3 NA TRBV19 TRBD2 TGTGCCAGTAGTCAAACAATAGCGGGAGGGGAGGGGACGCAGTATTTT CASSQTIAGGEGTQYF
TRBJ1-2 NA TRBV7-2 TRBD1 TGTGCCAGCAGTCGTAACAGGGGTGGCTACACCTTC CASSRNRGGYTF
TRBJ2-3 NA TRBV5-1 NA TGCGCCAGCAGCTTGGGCGGGGTGGGCACAGATACGCAGTATTTT CASSLGGVGTDTQYF
TRBJ1-2 NA TRBV18 TRBD1 TGTGCCAGCTCACCAAATAGGACCGGGACAGGGAAGTGGTACTATGGCTACACCTTC CASSPNRTGTGKWYYGYTF
TRBJ1-3 NA TRBV3-1/TRBV3-2 NA TGTGCCAGTACCAGGGAAGGACATGGAAACACCATATATTTT CASTREGHGNTIYF
TRBJ1-5 NA TRBV5-1 NA TGCGCCAGCAGCTTGGTGGGCGACAGTTACCAGCCCCAGCATTTT CASSLVGDSYQPQHF
TRBJ2-7 many TRBV27 TRBD1 TGTGCCAGCAGTTTACAGGGGGCGAACTACGAGCAGTACTTC CASSLQGANYEQYF
TRBJ2-1 NA TRBV9 NA TGTGCCAGCAGCGTAGCTCGTGCGGGATATCAGTACAATGAGCAGTTCTTC CASSVARAGYQYNEQFF
TRBJ1-2 once TRBV27 NA TGTGCCAGCAAGGACACTTCTAACTATGGCTACACCTTC CASKDTSNYGYTF
TRBJ1-4 NA TRBV5-5 TRBD1 TGTGCCAGCAGCCTTGGAACAGGGGACGAAAAACTGTTTTTT CASSLGTGDEKLFF
TRBJ1-1 NA TRBV5-1 NA TGCGCCAGCAGCTTAAAATGGGACACTAAAGCTTTCTTT CASSLKWDTKAFF
TRBJ1-3 NA TRBV30 NA TGTGCCTGGAGTGTACGTACAATTGGAAACACCATATATTTT CAWSVRTIGNTIYF
TRBJ1-5 NA TRBV7-2 TRBD1 TGTGCCAGCAGCTTACACCAGGGGGTGCAGCCCCAGCATTTT CASSLHQGVQPQHF
TRBJ1-5 NA TRBV5-1 NA TGCGCCAGCAGCTTGTGGGGGGGACTTGATCAGCCCCAGCATTTT CASSLWGGLDQPQHF
TRBJ2-2 NA TRBV2 NA TGTGCCAGTACTCTAGCGCGGAACACCGGGGAGCTGTTTTTT CASTLARNTGELFF
TRBJ1-1 NA TRBV2 TRBD1 TGTGCCAGCGGAACAGGGACAGCCACTGAAGCTTTCTTT CASGTGTATEAFF
TRBJ2-1 many TRBV4-1 TRBD2 TGCGCCAGCCGAACAGGGCTAGCGGGAGGTAATGAGCAGTTCTTC CASRTGLAGGNEQFF
TRBJ1-5 once TRBV27 NA TGTGCCAGCAGTTTAAAGGGGAGGACATTCAATCAGCCCCAGCATTTT CASSLKGRTFNQPQHF
TRBJ1-2 few TRBV29-1 NA TGCAGCGTTCAAATGGGGGGGAGAAATGGCTACACCTTC CSVQMGGRNGYTF
TRBJ2-3 NA TRBV19 NA TGTGCCAGTCAAAATGGGCCGGGCACAGATACGCAGTATTTT CASQNGPGTDTQYF
TRBJ1-1 NA TRBV5-4 TRBD1 TGTGCCAGCAGCACAGGGGTGGTCCCTACTGAAGCTTTCTTT CASSTGVVPTEAFF
TRBJ2-2 NA TRBV1 NA TGCACCAGCAGCCAAGATCTAGAGGGGACTAGCGGGGGAACCGGGGAGCTGTTTTTT CTSSQDLEGTSGGTGELFF
TRBJ1-2 NA TRBV6-5 NA TGTGCCAGCAGTTATTCCTACCCGGGGGGGAGAGGCTACACCTTC CASSYSYPGGRGYTF
TRBJ2-1 NA TRBV7-3 TRBD2 TGTGCCAGCAGCTTAAGCTTGGCTAGCGGGACCAATGAGCAGTTCTTC CASSLSLASGTNEQFF
TRBJ1-4 NA TRBV14 NA TGTGCCAGCAGCCAAGATCTGGGGGCAGGTGAAAAACTGTTTTTT CASSQDLGAGEKLFF
TRBJ2-5 NA TRBV24-1 TRBD1 TGTGCCACCTCTACAGGGGTGATTGGGGAGACCCAGTACTTC CATSTGVIGETQYF
TRBJ1-2 NA TRBV5-4 TRBD1 TGTGCCAGCAGCTTTTCTGGGACAGGGGGCGGTGGCTACACCTTC CASSFSGTGGGGYTF
TRBJ2-7 NA TRBV7-9 TRBD2 TGTGCCGGGGAGGCTAGCGGGGACCCCTCTTTAGAGCAGTACTTC CAGEASGDPSLEQYF
TRBJ2-5 few TRBV4-3 TRBD2 TGCGCCAGCAGCTCCAGACTAGCGGGAGAGAGACAAGAGACCCAGTACTTC CASSSRLAGERQETQYF
TRBJ2-1 NA TRBV10-3 NA TGTGCCATCAGAGTGGGCCAGCCCGGTTACAATGAGCAGTTCTTC CAIRVGQPGYNEQFF
TRBJ2-2 NA TRBV30 TRBD1 TGTGCCTGGAGTTTAGGGACAGGGGGGCCCGGGGAGCTGTTTTTT CAWSLGTGGPGELFF
TRBJ1-1 few TRBV12-3/TRBV12-4 TRBD1 TGTGCCAGCAGTACAGGGGAAACTGAAGCTTTCTTT CASSTGETEAFF
TRBJ1-5 NA TRBV28 TRBD1 TGTGCCAGCAGTTTAGACAGGGTCAATCAGCCCCAGCATTTT CASSLDRVNQPQHF
TRBJ1-2 NA TRBV12-1 NA TGTGCCAGCCCGGGGATAAGAAGCGGCTACACCTTC CASPGIRSGYTF
TRBJ2-7 NA TRBV19 TRBD1 TGTGCCAGTAGTATAGGCCTCGGCAGGGGGCCCTACGAGCAGTACTTC CASSIGLGRGPYEQYF
TRBJ1-5 NA TRBV5-5 NA TGTGCCAGCAGTCCGGGAGGGGGGCCCTATCAGCCCCAGCATTTT CASSPGGGPYQPQHF
TRBJ1-1 once TRBV6-5 NA TGTGCCAGCAGTACCCAGTTGGACACTGAAGCTTTCTTT CASSTQLDTEAFF
TRBJ2-7 NA TRBV28 NA TGTGCCAGCAGTTCATATGGGATGGAGGCCCTTTTCTACGAGCAGTACTTC CASSSYGMEALFYEQYF
TRBJ1-4 NA TRBV2 TRBD1 TGTGCCAGCGTCTCCGGGACAGGGAATGAAAAACTGTTTTTT CASVSGTGNEKLFF